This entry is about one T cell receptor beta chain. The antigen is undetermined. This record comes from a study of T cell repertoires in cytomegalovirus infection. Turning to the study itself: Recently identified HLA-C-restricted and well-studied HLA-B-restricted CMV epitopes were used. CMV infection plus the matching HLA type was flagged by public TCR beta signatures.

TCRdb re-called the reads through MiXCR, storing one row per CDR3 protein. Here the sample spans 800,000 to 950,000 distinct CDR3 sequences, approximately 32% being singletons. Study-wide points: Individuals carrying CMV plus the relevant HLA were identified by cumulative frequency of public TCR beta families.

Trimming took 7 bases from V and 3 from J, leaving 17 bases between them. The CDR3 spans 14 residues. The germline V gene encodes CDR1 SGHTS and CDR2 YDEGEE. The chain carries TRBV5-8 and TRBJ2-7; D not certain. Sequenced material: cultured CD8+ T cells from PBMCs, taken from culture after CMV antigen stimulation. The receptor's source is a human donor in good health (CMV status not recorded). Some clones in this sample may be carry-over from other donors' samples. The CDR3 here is CASSRSGSFYEQYF. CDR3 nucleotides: TGTGCCAGCTCCCGATCCGGTTCTTTCTACGAGCAGTACTTC.